This entry concerns a single T cell receptor beta chain. These data come from a study of control samples from healthy donors and cancer patients. TCRdb's table, derived via immunoSEQ multiplex PCR, lists solely in-frame clones and lacks some. The sample holds around 110,000 clones, more than 70% seen once. In germline, CDR1 is LGHDT, CDR2 YNNKEL (reference sequence). The length of the CDR3 is 14 residues. V was pared by 4 bases and J by 8 bases, with 5 bases of the junction left unmatched. The sequence was obtained from a woman in her 70s in good health. The rearrangement links TRBV3-1 (or the pseudogene TRBV3-2) to TRBJ1-6; 7 nucleotides line up with TRBD1. The sample taken for sequencing was blood. DNA of the CDR3: TGTGCCAGCAGCCCCGACAGGGTGTATTCACCCCTCCACTTT. Its translation: CASSPDRVYSPLHF.